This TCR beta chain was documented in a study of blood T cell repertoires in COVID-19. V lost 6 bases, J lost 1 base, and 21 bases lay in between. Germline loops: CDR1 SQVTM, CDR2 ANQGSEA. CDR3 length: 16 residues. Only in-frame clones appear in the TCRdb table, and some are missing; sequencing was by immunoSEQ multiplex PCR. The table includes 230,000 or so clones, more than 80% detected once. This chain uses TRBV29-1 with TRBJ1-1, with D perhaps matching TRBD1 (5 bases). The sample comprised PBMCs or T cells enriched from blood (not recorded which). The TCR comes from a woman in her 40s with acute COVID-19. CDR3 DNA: TGCAGCGTGGTCAGGCGGAGTACAGGCCGGAACACTGAAGCTTTCTTT. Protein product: CSVVRRSTGRNTEAFF.